This T cell receptor beta chain was recovered during a study of early T cells in non-severe SARS-CoV-2 infection. Study-level background: The input, bulk RNA from unsorted whole blood, was sequenced, and chains were unpaired.

V was clipped by 1 base and J by 4 bases; unmatched bases: 6. Germline-derived CDR1 and CDR2 are LGHDT and YNNKEL (reference sequence). The CDR3 covers 15 residues. One entry per CDR3 protein, called by TCRdb with MiXCR from the 5' RACE reads. Among 65,000 to 75,000 distinct CDR3 sequences listed, roughly 13% were seen once. This clonotype was recorded at least ten times. The origin of this receptor is an adult who was a healthcare worker with PCR-confirmed SARS-CoV-2 infection or an uninfected control (not recorded which). The chain employs TRBV3-1 and TRBJ1-2, with TRBD1 identical over 7 bases. Sequenced input: whole blood. CDR3 bases: TGTGCCAGCAGCCAAGTTGGGACAGTGGTCTATGGCTACACCTTC. It yields the protein CASSQVGTVVYGYTF.